This section outlines one T cell receptor (beta chain) sequence together with its context. Its antigen remains unidentified. The ends lost 3 bases at V and 4 bases at J; junction bases unmatched: 2. The CDR3 is 14 amino acids. CDR1 and CDR2 from the germline V gene are SGHNT and YENEEA. This sample was included in a study of cytomegalovirus exposure and HLA in healthy donors. Study-wide results and caveats: Productive rates of about 87% or about 30% were seen for most TCR beta V segments in an earlier analysis. The study put about 180 TCR beta chains on its list as cytomegalovirus-associated. Reportedly, fewer N-insertions than the roughly 700-donor mean appeared in an Asian-associated ancestry cluster in a later analysis.

The PCR used 60 Vbeta and 13 Jbeta primers. Sequencing used immunoSEQ multiplex PCR; TCRdb keeps in-frame clones, though not all of them. The sample shows more than 150,000 clones, about 81% of them seen only once. The V gene is TRBV11-3, the J gene TRBJ2-3; 9 nucleotides line up with TRBD1. This receptor was identified in a man aged 35-49 years in good health and CMV-seronegative. Sequenced sample: PBMCs. CDR3 protein: CASSFTGGADTQYF. CDR3 coding DNA: TGTGCCAGCAGCTTCACAGGGGGCGCAGATACGCAGTATTTT. The variable domain in full, completed from reference TRBV11-3 and TRBJ2-3, reads EAGVVQSPRYKIIEKKQPVAFWCNPISGHNTLYWYLQNLGQGPELLIRYENEEAVDDSQLPKDRFSAERLKGVDSTLKIQPAELGDSAVYLCASSFTGGADTQYFGPGTRLTVL.